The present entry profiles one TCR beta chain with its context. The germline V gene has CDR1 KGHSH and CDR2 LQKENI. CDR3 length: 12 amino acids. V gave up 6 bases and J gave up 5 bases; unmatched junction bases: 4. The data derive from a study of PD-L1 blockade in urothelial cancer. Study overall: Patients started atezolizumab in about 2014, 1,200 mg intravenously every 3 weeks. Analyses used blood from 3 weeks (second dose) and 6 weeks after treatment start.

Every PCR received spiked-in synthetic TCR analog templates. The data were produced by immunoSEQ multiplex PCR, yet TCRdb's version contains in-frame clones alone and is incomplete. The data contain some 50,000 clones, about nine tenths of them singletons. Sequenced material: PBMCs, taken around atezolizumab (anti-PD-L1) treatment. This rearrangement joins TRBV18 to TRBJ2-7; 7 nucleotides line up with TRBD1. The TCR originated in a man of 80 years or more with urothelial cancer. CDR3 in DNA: TGTGCCAGCTCCCGACAGGGCGACGAGCAGTACTTC. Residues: CASSRQGDEQYF.